This T cell receptor beta chain was identified during a study of regulatory T cells in long-lasting Graves disease (dated by TCRdb to the early 2020s). Describing the broader study: Persistent Graves' disease was defined as antithyroid drug treatment for over 5 years with persistently positive TSH receptor autoantibodies. Peripheral blood TCR sequencing and RNA sequencing compared persistent Graves' disease patients with newly diagnosed Graves' disease patients. The study was conducted in China and was registered as a clinical trial. A total of 33 samples underwent TCR sequencing, from roughly 13 patients with persistent Graves' disease and about 20 patients with newly diagnosed Graves' disease. In the clinical cohort, patients with persistent Graves' disease had used antithyroid drugs for an average of around 10 years.

Comments on this clonotype: Its antigen remains unidentified. No base qualities exist here, and no much larger clone lies one base off it.

What this sample's time point label stands for: persistent/refractory GD, antithyroid drugs over 5 years with positive TRAb. For both TCR sequencing and RNA sequencing, RNA was extracted from PBMCs using TRIzol. The diagnosis of Graves' disease was made according to American Thyroid Association guidelines. Recruitment of patients was carried out at an endocrinology department in Xi'an, China. From each patient, around 9 milliliters of peripheral blood was collected into an EDTA anticoagulant tube. Ficoll Paque Plus density gradient separation was used to isolate PBMCs, and no additional T cell sorting was done. An Agilent 2100 Bioanalyzer and agarose gel were used to check RNA quality, while a NanoDrop 2000 measured RNA concentration. The receptor library was made with multiplex PCR. Reads for this sample came from an Illumina HiSeq 4000. iRepertoire HTBI primers and Arm-PCR amplification of CDR3 regions were used to construct TCR beta libraries. Before sequencing, the PCR products underwent gel purification. On the study's bioinformatics: A total of some 65 TRBV and approximately 15 TRBJ segments were identified across samples and were used for gene usage analysis of CDR3 amino acid clonotypes. COPE and FqMerger were used to merge the filtered high-quality paired reads into contigs. BLAST was used to align contigs to IMGT TRBV, TRBD and TRBJ reference genes, with CDR3 defined following IMGT. Any clonotype with a frequency above 0.1% was counted as a highly expanded clone. Shannon entropy was used to measure repertoire diversity, and the Gini coefficient was used to measure V-J evenness. Clonotypes shared by more than one individual were considered public. TCRdb trimmed the raw reads at Q25, called clones with MiXCR and kept productive beta chains. Entries are consolidated by CDR3 protein sequence, retaining the most common genes and DNA. The V and J calls here are based on TCRdb, not the publication. The table for this sample lists around 400,000 distinct CDR3 sequences; about a quarter of them were counted only once. The ten top clones hold roughly 26% of the sample.

General findings and caveats noted by the study authors: TRBV28, TRBJ1-2 and TRBJ2-5 were preferentially used in persistent disease, while TRBV20-1 and TRBJ2-1 were favored in newly diagnosed disease. Lower TCR Shannon entropy and fewer highly expanded clones were observed in persistent Graves' disease patients than in newly diagnosed patients, which suggested clonal expansion. The study examined only peripheral blood because the primary lesion, thyroid tissue, could not be accessed. Only the TCR beta chain was sequenced and analyzed. The small sample size was acknowledged by the authors as a limitation that may reduce accuracy. Patients with persistent disease shared more public clonotypes (about 2,700) than newly diagnosed patients did (more than 900).

There are 17 amino acids in the CDR3, from cysteine to phenylalanine inclusive. The CDR3 DNA has 51 bases and is translated from base 1. V loses 4 bases, J loses 6 bases, and the germline ends lie 21 bases apart. CDR1 is given as SEHNR and CDR2 as FQNEAQ, both from the germline V gene (reference sequence). The starting material was peripheral blood mononuclear cells (PBMCs), obtained when the disease was refractory, from a patient treated with antithyroid drugs. The chain is assembled from TRBV7-9 and TRBJ2-2; the D gene identity is not certain. The clonotype comes from a female donor with Graves disease. The DNA reads TGTGCCAGCAGCTATTCGCTGGAGAGTCTTGGGGCCGGGGAGCTGTTTTTT. This translates into CASSYSLESLGAGELFF.